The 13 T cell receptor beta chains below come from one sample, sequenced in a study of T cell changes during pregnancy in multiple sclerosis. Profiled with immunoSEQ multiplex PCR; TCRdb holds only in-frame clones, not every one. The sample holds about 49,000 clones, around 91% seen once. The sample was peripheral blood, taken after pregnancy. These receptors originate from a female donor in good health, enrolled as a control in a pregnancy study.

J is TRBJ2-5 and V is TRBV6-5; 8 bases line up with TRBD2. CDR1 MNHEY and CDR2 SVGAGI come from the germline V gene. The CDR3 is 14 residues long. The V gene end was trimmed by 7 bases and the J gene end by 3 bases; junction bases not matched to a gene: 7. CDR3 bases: TGTGCCAGCACCATCGCGGGGGGCGAAGAGACCCAGTACTTC. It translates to CASTIAGGEETQYF.

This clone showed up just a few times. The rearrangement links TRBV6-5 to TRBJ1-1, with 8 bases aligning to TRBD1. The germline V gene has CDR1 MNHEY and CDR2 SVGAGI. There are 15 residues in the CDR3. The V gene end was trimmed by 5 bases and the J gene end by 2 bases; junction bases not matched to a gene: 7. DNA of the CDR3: TGTGCCAGCAGTAAAGACAGGGGAGAAAACACTGAAGCTTTCTTT. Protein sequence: CASSKDRGENTEAFF.

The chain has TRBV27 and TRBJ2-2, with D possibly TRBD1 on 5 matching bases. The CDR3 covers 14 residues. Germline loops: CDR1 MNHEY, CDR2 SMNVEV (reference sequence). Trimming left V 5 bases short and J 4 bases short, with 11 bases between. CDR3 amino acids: CASSMTVGTGELFF. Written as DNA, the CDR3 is TGTGCCAGCAGTATGACAGTGGGCACCGGGGAGCTGTTTTTT.

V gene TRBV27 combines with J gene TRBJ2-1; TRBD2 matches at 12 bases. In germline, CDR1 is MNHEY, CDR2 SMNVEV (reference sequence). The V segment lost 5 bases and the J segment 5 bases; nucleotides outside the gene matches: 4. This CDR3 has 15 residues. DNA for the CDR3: TGTGCCAGCAGTGTGACTAGCGGGAGCCACAATGAGCAGTTCTTC. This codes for CASSVTSGSHNEQFF.

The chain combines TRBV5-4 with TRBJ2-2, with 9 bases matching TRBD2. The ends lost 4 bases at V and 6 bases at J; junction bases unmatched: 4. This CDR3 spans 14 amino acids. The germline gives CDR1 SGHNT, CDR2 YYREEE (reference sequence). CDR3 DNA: TGTGCCAGCAGCGGGGGACTAGCCCCCGGGGAGCTGTTTTTT. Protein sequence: CASSGGLAPGELFF.

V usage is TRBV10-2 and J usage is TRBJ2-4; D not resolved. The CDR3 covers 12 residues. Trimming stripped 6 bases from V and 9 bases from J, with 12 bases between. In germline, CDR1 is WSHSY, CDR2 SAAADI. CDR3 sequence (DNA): TGCGCCAGCAGAGATGATTACGGCATTCAGTACTTC. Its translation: CASRDDYGIQYF.

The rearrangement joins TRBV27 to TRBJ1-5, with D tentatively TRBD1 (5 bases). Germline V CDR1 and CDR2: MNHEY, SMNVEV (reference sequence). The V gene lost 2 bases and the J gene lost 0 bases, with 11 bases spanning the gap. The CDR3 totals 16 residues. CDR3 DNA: TGTGCCAGCAGTTTACGGTCAGGGATTAGCAATCAGCCCCAGCATTTT. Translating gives CASSLRSGISNQPQHF.

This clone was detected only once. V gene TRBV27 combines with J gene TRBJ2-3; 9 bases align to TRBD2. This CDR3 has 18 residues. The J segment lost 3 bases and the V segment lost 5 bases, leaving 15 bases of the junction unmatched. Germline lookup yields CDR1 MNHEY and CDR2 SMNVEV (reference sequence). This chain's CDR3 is CASSPRRRGGRRTDTQYF. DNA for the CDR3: TGTGCCAGCAGTCCCCGTAGGCGGGGGGGAAGAAGGACAGATACGCAGTATTTT.

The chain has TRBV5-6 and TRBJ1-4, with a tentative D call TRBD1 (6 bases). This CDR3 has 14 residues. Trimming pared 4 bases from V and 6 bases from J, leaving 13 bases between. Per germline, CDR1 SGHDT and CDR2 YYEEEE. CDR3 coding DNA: TGTGCCAGCAGCCTGACAGGTCGTGATGAAAAACTGTTTTTT. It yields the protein CASSLTGRDEKLFF.

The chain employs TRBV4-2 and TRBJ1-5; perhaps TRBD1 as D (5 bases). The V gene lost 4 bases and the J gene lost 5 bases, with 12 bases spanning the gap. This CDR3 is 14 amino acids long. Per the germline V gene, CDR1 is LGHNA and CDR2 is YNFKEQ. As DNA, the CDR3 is TGTGCCAGCAGCCGGTCAGGGTCTTATCAGCCCCAGCATTTT. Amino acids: CASSRSGSYQPQHF.

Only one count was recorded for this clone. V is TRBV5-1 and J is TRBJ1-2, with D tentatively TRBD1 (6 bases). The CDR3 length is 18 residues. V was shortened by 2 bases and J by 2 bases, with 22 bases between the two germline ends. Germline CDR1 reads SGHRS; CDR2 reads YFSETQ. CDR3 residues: CASSLLVQGTSANYGYTF. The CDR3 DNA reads TGCGCCAGCAGCTTATTAGTACAGGGAACATCAGCCAACTATGGCTACACCTTC.

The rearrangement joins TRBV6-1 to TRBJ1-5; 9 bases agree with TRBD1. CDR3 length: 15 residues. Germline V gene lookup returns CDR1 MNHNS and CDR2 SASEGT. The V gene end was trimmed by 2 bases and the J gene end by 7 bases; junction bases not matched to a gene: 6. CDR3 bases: TGTGCCAGCAGTGAAATGGGACAGGGAAACCAGCCCCAGCATTTT. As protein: CASSEMGQGNQPQHF.

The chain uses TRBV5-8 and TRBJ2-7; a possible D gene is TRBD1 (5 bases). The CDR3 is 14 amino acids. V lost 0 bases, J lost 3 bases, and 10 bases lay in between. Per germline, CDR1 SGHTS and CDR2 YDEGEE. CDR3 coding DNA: TGTGCCAGCAGCTTGGGCAGGGCCAACTACGAGCAGTACTTC. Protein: CASSLGRANYEQYF. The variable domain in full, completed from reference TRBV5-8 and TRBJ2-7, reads EAGVTQSPTHLIKTRGQQATLRCSPISGHTSVYWYQQALGLGLQFLLWYDEGEERNRGNFPPRFSGRQFPNYSSELNVNALELEDSALYLCASSLGRANYEQYFGPGTRLTVT.